What follows are 10 T cell receptor beta chains derived from one specimen sequenced in a study of somatic mutations in cytotoxic T cells in rheumatoid arthritis. Method: immunoSEQ multiplex PCR; TCRdb's copy keeps in-frame clones and lacks some. The repertoire has 25,000 to 30,000 clones, roughly 87% of them found once; the top ten carry over 5%. The sample consisted of CD8+ T cells sorted from blood. The receptors here all came from a man aged 50 or older in good health.

In this sample, this clone turned up once. V gene TRBV5-6 combines with J gene TRBJ1-5; D may be TRBD1 (6 bases). From germline, CDR1 is SGHDT and CDR2 YYEEEE. V dropped 0 bases and J dropped 0 bases, with 10 bases sitting between them. The CDR3 is 16 residues long. CDR3 loop: CASSLGAGVSNQPQHF. For the CDR3, the DNA is TGTGCCAGCAGCTTGGGGGCAGGGGTTAGCAATCAGCCCCAGCATTTT.

The chain is built from TRBV7-8 and TRBJ2-7; D ambiguous. Trimming removed 1 base from V and 1 base from J, with 8 bases in between. The germline V gene has CDR1 SGHVS and CDR2 FQNEAQ. The CDR3 is 14 residues long. CDR3 amino acids: CASSLGGASYEQYF. The CDR3 nucleotides are TGTGCCAGCAGCTTAGGGGGTGCATCCTACGAGCAGTACTTC. Using reference TRBV7-8 and TRBJ2-7 for the parts outside the CDR3, the full variable domain is GAGVSQSPRYKVAKRGQDVALRCDPISGHVSLFWYQQALGQGPEFLTYFQNEAQLDKSGLPSDRFFAERPEGSVSTLKIQRTQQEDSAVYLCASSLGGASYEQYFGPGTRLTVT.

The chain carries TRBV4-1 and TRBJ2-5; TRBD2 matches at 11 bases. This CDR3 contains 18 residues. With V trimmed by 0 bases and J by 4 bases, 10 bases remained unmatched. Per the germline V gene, CDR1 is MGHRA and CDR2 is YSYEKL. The CDR3 DNA sequence: TGCGCCAGCAGCCAAGACGCGTGGGGACTAGCGGCTCCAGAGACCCAGTACTTC. It encodes CASSQDAWGLAAPETQYF.

This clone has just a few counts. A junction end diverges from the germline sequence, so it may reflect a read error. This sequence joins TRBV7-6 and TRBJ2-1; D may match TRBD1 or TRBD2 (6 bases each). The V gene's germline CDR1 is SGHVS and CDR2 FNYEAQ. This CDR3 spans 15 amino acids. CDR3: CASSLAGGGHNEQFF. In nucleotides, the CDR3 is TGTGCCAGCAGCCTAGCCGGTGGGGGGCACAATGAGCAGTTCTTC.

This rearrangement joins TRBV27 to TRBJ1-2, with a weak D call TRBD1 (6 bases). V lost 0 bases, J lost 4 bases, and 12 bases lay in between. The CDR3 length is 15 residues. The V gene's germline CDR1 is MNHEY and CDR2 SMNVEV (reference sequence). CDR3 nucleotides: TGTGCCAGCAGTTTATCGCAGGGGTGGATCTATGGCTACACCTTC. Protein sequence: CASSLSQGWIYGYTF.

The chain uses TRBV4-1 and TRBJ1-1; D possibly corresponds to TRBD1 (6 bases). Per the germline V gene, CDR1 is MGHRA and CDR2 is YSYEKL. The V gene lost 6 bases and the J gene lost 1 base, with 12 bases spanning the gap. This CDR3 contains 14 residues. The CDR3: CASSFNRENTEAFF. Written as DNA, the CDR3 is TGCGCCAGCAGTTTTAACAGGGAGAACACTGAAGCTTTCTTT.

The chain has TRBV7-9 and TRBJ2-1; D might be TRBD2 (5 bases). The CDR3 is 15 amino acids. In germline, CDR1 is SEHNR, CDR2 FQNEAQ (reference sequence). Trimming took 3 bases from V and 6 from J, leaving 15 bases between them. The CDR3 bases are TGTGCCAGCAGCTTCAGCGATTCGGGGTCCAATGAGCAGTTCTTC. Amino acids: CASSFSDSGSNEQFF.

This sequence joins TRBV5-6 and TRBJ2-1; D not certain. The V end lost 3 bases, the J end lost 4 bases, and 5 bases lay between the germline ends. The CDR3 sequence is 12 residues long. Per germline, CDR1 SGHDT and CDR2 YYEEEE. CDR3 region: CASSSEYNEQFF. The CDR3 nucleotides read TGTGCCAGCAGCTCCGAATACAATGAGCAGTTCTTC.

This chain uses TRBV11-2 with TRBJ2-7; no definite D call. Germline V lookup: CDR1 SGHAT, CDR2 FQNNGV. Between the trimmed V and J ends, which lost 1 base and 1 base, there was a span of 11 bases. This CDR3 comprises 15 residues. The CDR3 sequence is CASSLGPGGSYEQYF. The CDR3 DNA is TGTGCCAGCAGCTTAGGGCCGGGCGGATCCTACGAGCAGTACTTC.

The genes are TRBV7-9 and TRBJ2-1; D might be TRBD2 (6 bases). The CDR3 has 14 amino acids. Trimming left V 0 bases short and J 7 bases short, with 10 bases between. Germline CDR1 reads SEHNR; CDR2 reads FQNEAQ (reference sequence). The DNA for the CDR3 is TGTGCCAGCAGCTTAGCGGGAGGTAGGAATGAGCAGTTCTTC. Translated: CASSLAGGRNEQFF.